Below are 12 T cell receptor beta chains sequenced from a single sample in a study of T cell repertoires in aging, cancer and after chemotherapy. The template was genomic DNA from peripheral blood, not RNA. Rearranged V-D-J TRB sequences were amplified with a mixed TRB-A/B primer pool. TCRdb reanalysed the multiplex PCR reads using MiXCR and keeps one entry per CDR3 protein. The sample records around 5,500 distinct CDR3 sequences, about 27% being singletons. Sequencing was performed on blood. These receptors all come from a human donor in good health.

The rearrangement links TRBV5-4 to TRBJ1-1; D is undetermined. Germline CDR1 is SGHNT and CDR2 is YYREEE (reference sequence). The CDR3 spans 14 residues. V was clipped by 4 bases and J by 0 bases, with 10 bases between them. The CDR3 DNA follows: TGTGCCAGCAGCCTTATCCCTATGAACACTGAAGCTTTCTTT. Amino acid sequence: CASSLIPMNTEAFF.

This clonotype was recorded a few times. The chain employs TRBV6-5 and TRBJ1-4; D not resolved. V gave up 6 bases and J gave up 4 bases, with 12 bases separating them. This CDR3 is 14 amino acids long. In germline, CDR1 is MNHEY, CDR2 SVGAGI. CDR3 loop: CASSRGRVNEKLFF. Written as DNA, the CDR3 is TGTGCCAGCAGCCGGGGAAGAGTTAATGAAAAACTGTTTTTT.

This clonotype was found a few times. This rearrangement joins TRBV6-1 to TRBJ1-2; 8 bases agree with TRBD1. From germline, CDR1 is MNHNS and CDR2 SASEGT. The V segment lost 2 bases and the J segment 5 bases; nucleotides outside the gene matches: 7. This CDR3 is 15 amino acids long. DNA of the CDR3: TGTGCCAGCAGTGAACGGCCGGGACAGGCTTATGGCTACACCTTC. Translated: CASSERPGQAYGYTF.

In regard to this clonotype: A much more abundant neighbour one base away suggests this may be a read error. The chain employs TRBV27 and TRBJ2-1; D gene ambiguous. V was clipped by 4 bases and J by 0 bases, with 10 bases between them. Germline assignment: CDR1 MNHEY and CDR2 SMNVEV (reference sequence). The CDR3 consists of 15 residues. CDR3 in amino acids: CASSSENPSYNEQFF. The CDR3, as DNA: TGTGCCAGCAGTTCAGAGAACCCCTCCTACAATGAGCAGTTCTTC.

This clonotype has only a few counts. V and J are TRBV27 and TRBJ1-5, with 12 nucleotides matching TRBD1. Per the germline V gene, CDR1 is MNHEY and CDR2 is SMNVEV (reference sequence). V shed 4 bases and J 0 bases; nucleotides not matched to a gene: 10. This CDR3 region has 19 residues. The CDR3 is CASSWGQGARGYSNQPQHF. CDR3 DNA sequence: TGTGCCAGCAGTTGGGGACAGGGGGCGCGGGGCTATAGCAATCAGCCCCAGCATTTT.

This chain uses TRBV14 with TRBJ2-4; 9 nucleotides line up with TRBD1. Germline lookup yields CDR1 SGHDN and CDR2 FVKESK. There are 16 residues in the CDR3. Losses at the gene ends were 1 base for V and 3 bases for J; bases not matched to a gene: 4. The CDR3 region is CASSQGTGVYKNIQYF. In nucleotides, the CDR3 is TGTGCCAGCAGCCAAGGGACAGGGGTATACAAAAACATTCAGTACTTC.

With regard to this clonotype: It may be a read error: a sequence one base away is much more abundant. V usage is TRBV6-5 and J usage is TRBJ2-1; 9 bases fit TRBD1. Germline loops: CDR1 MNHEY, CDR2 SVGAGI. This CDR3 region has 16 residues. The V segment lost 1 base and the J segment 11 bases; nucleotides outside the gene matches: 12. Here the CDR3 reads CASSYLPGQGYDKQFF. The CDR3 nucleotides are TGTGCCAGCAGTTACTTACCGGGACAGGGATATGATAAGCAGTTCTTC.

This clonotype was counted only a few times. V and J are TRBV6-5 and TRBJ1-6; D is uncertain. The CDR3 length is 12 residues. Germline CDR1 is MNHEY and CDR2 is SVGAGI. The ends were cut back, 5 bases at V and 13 bases at J, with 12 bases in the middle. In DNA form, the CDR3 reads TGTGCCAGCAGTCTAGGCTCGGGGCCCCTCCACTTT. It translates to CASSLGSGPLHF.

Concerning this clonotype itself: A junction boundary mismatches the germline segment, possibly from a read error. The DNA for the CDR3 is TGTGCCTGGAGTGTTCAGGTAAACACTAAAGCTTTCTTT. It yields the protein CAWSVQVNTKAFF. The chain has TRBV30 and TRBJ1-1; no firm D call. Looked up from germline, CDR1 is GTSNPN and CDR2 is SVGIG (reference sequence). The CDR3 runs to 13 residues.

This clonotype is termed medium-sized. This sequence joins TRBV18 and TRBJ2-7; no clear D. Germline lookup yields CDR1 KGHSH and CDR2 LQKENI. Trimming removed 0 bases at V and 0 bases at J, with 6 bases between. This CDR3 has 14 amino acids. The CDR3 is CASSPPYDSYEQYF. The CDR3 region has the DNA TGTGCCAGCTCACCACCGTACGACTCCTACGAGCAGTACTTC.

The J gene is TRBJ2-7, the V gene TRBV27; 7 bases fit TRBD1. The length of the CDR3 is 12 residues. Germline V gene data show CDR1 as MNHEY and CDR2 as SMNVEV (reference sequence). The ends lost 9 bases at V and 3 bases at J; junction bases unmatched: 5. CDR3 residues: CASTRTGYEQYF. CDR3 nucleotide sequence: TGTGCCAGTACAAGGACAGGCTACGAGCAGTACTTC.

V is TRBV19 and J is TRBJ1-5; the D gene is possibly TRBD1 (6 bases). The germline V and J ends were trimmed by 0 bases and 4 bases, with 10 bases remaining between them. The germline V gene encodes CDR1 LNHDA and CDR2 SQIVND (reference sequence). CDR3 length equals 15 residues. The CDR3 reads CASSIERGGNQPQHF. The CDR3, as DNA: TGTGCCAGTAGTATAGAAAGGGGGGGAAATCAGCCCCAGCATTTT.